The 26 T cell receptor beta chains reported below all come from one sample, sequenced in a study of T cell repertoires in cytomegalovirus infection. What these receptors recognize is not known. TCRdb processed the reads anew with MiXCR; each CDR3 protein has one entry. The data show 450,000 to 550,000 distinct CDR3 sequences, more than 40% seen once. Sequences were derived from cultured PBMCs, sampled from culture after CMV antigen stimulation. These receptors all stem from a human donor in good health (CMV status not recorded). Some clones in this sample may be carry-over from other donors' samples.

This clonotype was observed a handful of times. The rearrangement links TRBV7-2 to TRBJ2-5; D gene uncertain. CDR1 SGHTA and CDR2 FQGNSA come from the germline V gene. The CDR3 has 12 residues. With 5 bases removed from V and 4 bases from J, the gap between germline ends came to 8 bases. The chain's CDR3 is CASSGFVETQYF. The CDR3 DNA sequence: TGTGCCAGCAGCGGCTTTGTAGAGACCCAGTACTTC.

The V and J genes are TRBV12-3 or TRBV12-4 and TRBJ1-5, with a possible D match to TRBD1 (5 bases). V dropped 1 base and J dropped 9 bases, with 7 bases sitting between them. This CDR3 spans 12 amino acids. The CDR3 region is CASSLGGRPQHF. DNA of the CDR3: TGTGCCAGCAGTTTAGGGGGGAGGCCCCAGCATTTT.

This chain connects TRBV7-6 to TRBJ2-2; 9 positions agree with TRBD2. The CDR3 has 18 residues. The J segment lost 6 bases and the V segment lost 7 bases, leaving 18 bases of the junction unmatched. CDR1 and CDR2 from the germline V gene are SGHVS and FNYEAQ. The CDR3 region has the DNA TGTGCCAGCACCCCGGGATCTCTCTGGCGGGAGGGTTCCGGGGAGCTGTTTTTT. Translation: CASTPGSLWREGSGELFF.

This clonotype was detected many times. The chain links TRBV7-2 to TRBJ2-1; D gene uncertain. V was shortened by 1 base and J by 0 bases, with 7 bases between the two germline ends. Germline lookup yields CDR1 SGHTA and CDR2 FQGNSA. The CDR3 totals 15 residues. The CDR3: CASSLGLSSYNEQFF. CDR3 bases: TGTGCCAGCAGCTTAGGGCTGAGCTCCTACAATGAGCAGTTCTTC.

The V and J genes are TRBV7-8 and TRBJ1-4; D remains ambiguous. The CDR3 spans 16 residues. CDR1 and CDR2 (germline): SGHVS, FQNEAQ. The V and J ends lost 4 bases and 3 bases respectively, with 15 bases between them. The CDR3 loop is CASSSRRISPNEKLFF. The CDR3 DNA sequence: TGTGCCAGCAGCTCCCGCAGGATTTCACCTAATGAAAAACTGTTTTTT.

V is TRBV5-6 and J is TRBJ1-1; no definite D call. This CDR3 is built from 14 residues. Germline V CDR1 and CDR2: SGHDT, YYEEEE. V was trimmed by 0 bases and J by 4 bases, leaving 10 bases between them. The CDR3 nucleotides read TGTGCCAGCAGCTTGGTACCCCCCTTCACTGAAGCTTTCTTT. Its protein product is CASSLVPPFTEAFF.

The chain couples TRBV7-6 to TRBJ2-1, with 8 bases fitting TRBD2. Germline V gene data show CDR1 as SGHVS and CDR2 as FNYEAQ. The CDR3 totals 15 residues. Trimming at V came to 5 bases and at J to 2 bases, leaving 5 bases not matched to a gene. The CDR3 is CASSPWTSTYNEQFF. The CDR3 DNA reads as TGTGCCAGCAGCCCCTGGACTAGCACCTACAATGAGCAGTTCTTC.

This clonotype was counted only a few times. The J gene is TRBJ2-1, the V gene TRBV12-3 or TRBV12-4, with D maybe TRBD2 (5 bases). Trimming stripped 3 bases from V and 4 bases from J, with 22 bases between. The CDR3 is made up of 18 amino acids. The CDR3 reads CASSLSWRVRTVYNEQFF. The CDR3 DNA reads TGTGCCAGCAGTTTGTCTTGGCGGGTCAGGACGGTTTACAATGAGCAGTTCTTC.

CDR3 amino acids: CASSFFGGRDYEQYF. CDR3 bases: TGTGCCAGCAGCTTTTTCGGCGGGAGGGACTACGAGCAGTACTTC. V is TRBV7-6 and J is TRBJ2-7; 9 nucleotides match TRBD2. Germline CDR1 and CDR2: SGHVS and FNYEAQ. The V gene end was trimmed by 3 bases and the J gene end by 3 bases; junction bases not matched to a gene: 6. This CDR3 has 15 amino acids.

CDR3 bases: TGTGCCAGCAGCTTAAAGGGACAGCAGTTCTTC. Translating it yields CASSLKGQQFF. This sequence joins TRBV11-2 and TRBJ2-1; perhaps D is TRBD1 or TRBD2 (5 bases each). Trimming removed 2 bases at V and 11 bases at J, with 7 bases between. The V gene's germline CDR1 is SGHAT and CDR2 FQNNGV. The CDR3 is 11 residues long.

This chain links TRBV6-2 or TRBV6-3 with TRBJ2-6, with 11 positions matching TRBD2. This CDR3 is 17 amino acids long. The V segment lost 8 bases and the J segment 0 bases; nucleotides outside the gene matches: 6. CDR1 and CDR2 from the germline V gene are MNHEY and SVGEGT. CDR3 in DNA: TGTGCCAGCTGCGGACTAGCGGGCTTCTCTGGGGCCAACGTCCTGACTTTC. This gives the protein CASCGLAGFSGANVLTF.

This chain links TRBV6-5 with TRBJ1-1; no firm D call. The length of the CDR3 is 12 residues. Germline V gene sequence: CDR1 MNHEY, CDR2 SVGAGI. Trimming stripped 5 bases from V and 8 bases from J, with 12 bases between. CDR3 in DNA: TGTGCCAGCAGTGAAGCTGCCCGGGAAGCTTTCTTT. This gives the protein CASSEAAREAFF.

The chain combines TRBV6-5 with TRBJ2-7; 9 bases fit TRBD2. V lost 5 bases and J lost 6; bases outside the gene matches: 8. CDR3 length: 14 residues. Per germline, CDR1 MNHEY and CDR2 SVGAGI. DNA for the CDR3: TGTGCCAGCAGTCGAGGACTAGCGTATGTCGAGCAGTACTTC. Protein sequence: CASSRGLAYVEQYF.

The chain carries TRBV7-6 and TRBJ1-2, with unresolved D. CDR1 SGHVS and CDR2 FNYEAQ come from the germline V gene. Trimming removed 5 bases from V and 1 base from J, with 8 bases in between. The CDR3 loop spans 13 amino acids. DNA for the CDR3: TGTGCCAGCAGCCGCGCGTATAACTATGGCTACACCTTC. Translation: CASSRAYNYGYTF.

This chain uses TRBV11-3 with TRBJ2-1; D perhaps matches TRBD2 (6 bases). V was clipped by 1 base and J by 9 bases, with 10 bases between them. In germline, CDR1 is SGHNT, CDR2 YENEEA. The CDR3 runs 13 residues. CDR3 in amino acids: CASSLGRETEQFF. The DNA of the CDR3 is TGTGCCAGCAGCTTAGGGCGGGAAACTGAGCAGTTCTTC. Full variable domain (outside the CDR3, taken from reference TRBV11-3 and TRBJ2-1): EAGVVQSPRYKIIEKKQPVAFWCNPISGHNTLYWYLQNLGQGPELLIRYENEEAVDDSQLPKDRFSAERLKGVDSTLKIQPAELGDSAVYLCASSLGRETEQFFGPGTRLTVL.

This clonotype was seen a few times. The chain links TRBV7-2 to TRBJ2-7; weak D call: TRBD1 (6 bases). This CDR3 spans 16 amino acids. V gave up 1 base and J gave up 5 bases, with 18 bases separating them. Germline CDR1 SGHTA, CDR2 FQGNSA. The CDR3 DNA follows: TGTGCCAGCAGCTTAGGGAGAGCAGGGGCCCTTGACGAGCAGTACTTC. This translates into CASSLGRAGALDEQYF.

The chain recombines TRBV5-4 with TRBJ1-2, with 7 bases that match TRBD1. This CDR3 is built from 14 residues. Germline values: CDR1 SGHNT, CDR2 YYREEE (reference sequence). V lost 5 bases, J lost 8 bases, and 12 bases stayed unmatched. CDR3 nucleotide sequence: TGTGCCAGCAGAGACAGGGTCATGCTGGGAGGCTACACCTTC. It specifies CASRDRVMLGGYTF.

J is TRBJ2-1 and V is TRBV7-9; 8 bases agree with TRBD2. V lost 5 bases and J lost 7; bases outside the gene matches: 10. Germline CDR1 reads SEHNR; CDR2 reads FQNEAQ (reference sequence). The CDR3 sequence is 15 residues long. The chain's CDR3 is CASSPTGGAENEQFF. DNA for the CDR3: TGTGCCAGCAGCCCCACGGGGGGGGCTGAAAATGAGCAGTTCTTC.

The V and J genes are TRBV19 and TRBJ2-7, with 9 positions matching TRBD1. Trimming took 5 bases from V and 4 from J; bases not matched to a gene: 6. This CDR3 is 14 amino acids long. Germline V lookup: CDR1 LNHDA, CDR2 SQIVND (reference sequence). The CDR3, as DNA: TGTGCCAGTAGTCCTCGACAGGGGGTGTACGAGCAGTACTTC. Translation: CASSPRQGVYEQYF.

CDR3 nucleotide sequence: TGTGCCAGCAGTTACGGAGGTGACGAAAAACTGTTTTTT. It codes for CASSYGGDEKLFF. The chain links TRBV6-6 to TRBJ1-4; D is unclear. Trimming removed 2 bases at V and 8 bases at J, with 9 bases between. Germline V gives CDR1 MNHNY, CDR2 SVGAGI (reference sequence). The CDR3 consists of 13 residues.

V usage is TRBV5-4 and J usage is TRBJ2-1, with 8 nucleotides matching TRBD2. This CDR3 region has 16 residues. V lost 5 bases and J lost 7; bases outside the gene matches: 14. Germline-derived CDR1 and CDR2 are SGHNT and YYREEE (reference sequence). CDR3 DNA sequence: TGTGCCAGCAGTGTGGGCGGAGGTAGCGGGAAGAATGAGCAGTTCTTC. Translating gives CASSVGGGSGKNEQFF.

The chain combines TRBV2 with TRBJ1-2; no reliable D call. Trimming stripped 1 base from V and 2 bases from J, with 5 bases between. CDR1 and CDR2 (germline): SNHLY, FYNNEI. The CDR3 runs to 13 residues. The CDR3 nucleotides are TGTGCCAGCAGTGAAGGGACCAACTATGGCTACACCTTC. This encodes CASSEGTNYGYTF.

This clonotype was recorded only once. The chain employs TRBV6-4 and TRBJ2-1; maybe TRBD2 (6 bases). CDR1 MRHNA and CDR2 SNTAGT come from the germline V gene. V lost 3 bases, J lost 4 bases, and 13 bases lay in between. The length of the CDR3 is 15 residues. CDR3 protein: CASSESAGTYNEQFF. The CDR3 DNA reads as TGTGCCAGCAGTGAATCGGCGGGAACATACAATGAGCAGTTCTTC.

The CDR3 region has the DNA TGTGCCAGCAGTTTATCAGGTCCCAATGAAGCTTTCTTT. This translates into CASSLSGPNEAFF. This sequence joins TRBV27 and TRBJ1-1; D gene ambiguous. Trimming cost V 0 bases and J 7 bases, with 9 bases left between them. The CDR3 is 13 residues long. CDR1 and CDR2 (germline): MNHEY, SMNVEV (reference sequence).

The chain carries TRBV5-1 and TRBJ2-7; the match to TRBD1 covers 9 bases. The CDR3 length is 15 residues. Germline values: CDR1 SGHRS, CDR2 YFSETQ. The V segment lost 2 bases and the J segment 5 bases; nucleotides outside the gene matches: 8. In DNA form, the CDR3 reads TGCGCCAGCAGCTTTCGCCTCCGGGACAGGGACGAGCAGTACTTC. Amino acids: CASSFRLRDRDEQYF.

This clonotype was detected a few times. The chain links TRBV7-2 to TRBJ1-1, with 7 bases fitting TRBD1. The CDR3 covers 14 residues. Trimming removed 5 bases from V and 0 bases from J; junction bases left unmatched: 3. Per germline, CDR1 SGHTA and CDR2 FQGNSA. The chain's CDR3 is CASSGTEMNTEAFF. CDR3 in DNA: TGTGCCAGCAGCGGGACAGAAATGAACACTGAAGCTTTCTTT.